The rows below give T cell receptor beta chains drawn from one sample of a study of a mutant IDH1 vaccine in newly diagnosed glioma. Some clones are missing from TCRdb's copy, which holds only in-frame ones; the method was immunoSEQ multiplex PCR. Of some 87,000 clones detected, more than 80% appear once; the ten largest clones hold 5.2%. For these receptors, no antigen is known. Specimen: PBMCs, collected from a glioma patient whose treatment included an IDH1 peptide vaccine. The receptors originated from a middle-aged man with glioma. Both conserved end residues are part of each CDR3.

V	J	CDR3
TRBV11-3	TRBJ1-1	CASSLGVGGEAFF
TRBV14	TRBJ1-2	CASSQGRETGPNYGYTF
TRBV14	TRBJ1-4	CASSLRTGGEKLFF
TRBV7-2	TRBJ2-7	CASSLIGRGVHEQYF
TRBV6-5	TRBJ2-5	CASSNRGRETQYF
TRBV19	TRBJ1-2	CASSIRTAENSHGYTF
TRBV7-2	TRBJ2-4	CASSVAGTVFTGNIQYF
TRBV29-1	TRBJ1-1	CSEQTGLAFF
TRBV5-1	TRBJ1-1	CASSLAPAQNTEAFF
TRBV5-4	TRBJ2-6	CASSSPPLVGANVLTF
TRBV30	TRBJ1-4	CAWSPGARKLFF
TRBV19	TRBJ1-2	CASAQQGRGFYGYTF
TRBV4-3	TRBJ2-7	CASSQELGPYYEQYF
TRBV6-6	TRBJ1-2	CASLQGGGYTF
TRBV29-1	TRBJ2-1	CSVEDPDRGAYNEQFF
TRBV27	TRBJ2-5	CASSFTGDQETQYF
TRBV28	TRBJ2-4	CASSYREGAKNIQYF
TRBV27	TRBJ1-1	CASSLFAGTMNTEAFF
TRBV28	TRBJ1-2	CASRTGTPYGYTF
TRBV28	TRBJ1-3	CASSLPLISGNTIYF
TRBV5-6	TRBJ2-3	CASSPGLAGNTDTQYF
TRBV9	-	CASSPGDHTYEQYF
TRBV6-4	TRBJ2-7	CASSFDSTGTGEQYF
TRBV7-9	TRBJ1-4	CASSLGWDSNEKLFF
TRBV10-2	TRBJ2-5	CASGQGRQETQYF
TRBV18	TRBJ1-1	CASSPPGVQGTEAFF
TRBV11-3	TRBJ2-3	CASSLGYREADTQYF
TRBV2	TRBJ2-7	CASSHSGPSYEQYF
TRBV28	TRBJ2-1	CALQGRLNEQFF
TRBV9	TRBJ1-2	CASSEGPVRGYTF